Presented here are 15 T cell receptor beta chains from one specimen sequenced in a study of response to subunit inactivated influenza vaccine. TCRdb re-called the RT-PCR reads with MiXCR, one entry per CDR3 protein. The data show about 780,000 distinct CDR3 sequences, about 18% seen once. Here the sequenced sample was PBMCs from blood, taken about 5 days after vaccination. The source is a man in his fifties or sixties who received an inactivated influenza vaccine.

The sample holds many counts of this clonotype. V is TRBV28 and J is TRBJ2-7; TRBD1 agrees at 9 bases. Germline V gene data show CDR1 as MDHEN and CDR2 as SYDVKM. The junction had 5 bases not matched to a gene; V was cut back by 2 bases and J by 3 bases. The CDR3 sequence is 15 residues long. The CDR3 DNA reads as TGTGCCAGCAGTTTAGGGGGGACAGGGTTCTACGAGCAGTACTTC. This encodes CASSLGGTGFYEQYF.

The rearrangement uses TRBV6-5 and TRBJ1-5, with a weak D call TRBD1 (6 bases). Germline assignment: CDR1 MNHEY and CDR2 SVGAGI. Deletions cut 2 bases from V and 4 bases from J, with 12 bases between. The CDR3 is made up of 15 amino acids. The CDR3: CASSYRGDGNQPQHF. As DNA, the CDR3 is TGTGCCAGCAGTTACAGGGGGGACGGGAATCAGCCCCAGCATTTT.

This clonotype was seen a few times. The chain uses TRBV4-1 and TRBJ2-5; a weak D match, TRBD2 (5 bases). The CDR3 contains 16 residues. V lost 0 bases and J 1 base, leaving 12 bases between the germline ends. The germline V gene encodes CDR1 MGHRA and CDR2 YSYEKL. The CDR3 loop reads CASSQDFGRGQETQYF. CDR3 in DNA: TGCGCCAGCAGCCAAGATTTTGGACGGGGCCAAGAGACCCAGTACTTC.

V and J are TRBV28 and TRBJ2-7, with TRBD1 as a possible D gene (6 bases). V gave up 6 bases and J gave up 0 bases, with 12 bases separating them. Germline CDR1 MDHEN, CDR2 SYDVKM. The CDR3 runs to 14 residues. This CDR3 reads CASSLGHGSYEQYF. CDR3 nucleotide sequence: TGTGCCAGCAGCCTGGGACACGGCTCCTACGAGCAGTACTTC.

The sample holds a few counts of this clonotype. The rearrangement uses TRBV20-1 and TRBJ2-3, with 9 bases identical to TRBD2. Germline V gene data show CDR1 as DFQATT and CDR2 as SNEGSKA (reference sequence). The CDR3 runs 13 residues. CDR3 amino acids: CSLAGYRTDTQYF. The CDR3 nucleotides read TGCAGCCTAGCGGGGTATAGGACAGATACGCAGTATTTT.

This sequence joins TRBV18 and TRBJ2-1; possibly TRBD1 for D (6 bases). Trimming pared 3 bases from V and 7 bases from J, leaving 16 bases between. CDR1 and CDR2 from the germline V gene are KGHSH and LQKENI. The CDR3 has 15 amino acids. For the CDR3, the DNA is TGTGCCAGCTCACCTCTTCTACAGGGTACTAATGAGCAGTTCTTC. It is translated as CASSPLLQGTNEQFF.

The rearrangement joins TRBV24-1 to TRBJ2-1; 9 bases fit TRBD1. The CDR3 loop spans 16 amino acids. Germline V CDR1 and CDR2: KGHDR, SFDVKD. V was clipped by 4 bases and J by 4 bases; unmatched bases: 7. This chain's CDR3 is CATSDRTGERYNEQFF. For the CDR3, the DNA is TGTGCCACCAGTGACCGGACAGGGGAACGTTACAATGAGCAGTTCTTC.

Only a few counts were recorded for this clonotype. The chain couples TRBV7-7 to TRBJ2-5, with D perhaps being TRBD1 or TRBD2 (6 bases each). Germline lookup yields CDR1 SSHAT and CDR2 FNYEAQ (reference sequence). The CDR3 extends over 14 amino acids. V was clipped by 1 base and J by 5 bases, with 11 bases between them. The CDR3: CASSLDGGRETQYF. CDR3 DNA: TGTGCCAGCAGCTTAGATGGGGGGCGCGAGACCCAGTACTTC.

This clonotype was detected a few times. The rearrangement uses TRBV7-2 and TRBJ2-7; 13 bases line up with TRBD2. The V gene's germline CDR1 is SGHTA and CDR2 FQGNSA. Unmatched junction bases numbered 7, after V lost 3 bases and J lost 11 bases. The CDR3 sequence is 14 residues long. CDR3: CASSFTSGGGEKYF. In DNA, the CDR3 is TGTGCCAGCAGCTTCACTAGCGGGGGGGGAGAAAAGTACTTC. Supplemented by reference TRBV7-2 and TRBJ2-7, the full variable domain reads GAGVSQSPSNKVTEKGKDVELRCDPISGHTALYWYRQSLGQGLEFLIYFQGNSAPDKSGLPSDRFSAERTGGSVSTLTIQRTQQEDSAVYLCASSFTSGGGEKYFGPGTRLTVT.

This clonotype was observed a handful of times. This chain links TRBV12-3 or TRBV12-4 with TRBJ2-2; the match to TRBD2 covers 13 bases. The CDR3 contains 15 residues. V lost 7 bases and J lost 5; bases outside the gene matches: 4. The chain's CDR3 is CASKPGLAGTGELFF. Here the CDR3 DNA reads TGTGCCAGCAAACCGGGACTAGCGGGAACCGGGGAGCTGTTTTTT.

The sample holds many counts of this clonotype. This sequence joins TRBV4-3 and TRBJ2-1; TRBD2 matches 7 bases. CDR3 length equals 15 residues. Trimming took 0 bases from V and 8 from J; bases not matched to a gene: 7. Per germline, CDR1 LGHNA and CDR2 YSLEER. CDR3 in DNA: TGCGCCAGCAGCCAAGAAGGGACTACCAACGATGAGCAGTTCTTC. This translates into CASSQEGTTNDEQFF.

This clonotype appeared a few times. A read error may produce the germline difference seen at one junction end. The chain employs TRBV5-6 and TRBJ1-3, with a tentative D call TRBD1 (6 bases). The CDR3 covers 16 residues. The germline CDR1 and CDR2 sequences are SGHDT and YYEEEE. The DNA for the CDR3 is TGTGCCAGCAGCTTGAGTAGGACAGCACTGTGGAACAACATATATTTT. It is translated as CASSLSRTALWNNIYF.

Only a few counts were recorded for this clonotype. Here the CDR3 DNA reads TGTGCCAGCAGCCCAGGACTAGGCCAAACCCCCACCGGGGAGCTGTTTTTT. It translates to CASSPGLGQTPTGELFF. V and J are TRBV12-3 or TRBV12-4 and TRBJ2-2; 7 nucleotides align to TRBD2. After removal of 6 bases from V and 4 bases from J, the junction contained 14 bases not matched to a gene. This CDR3 contains 17 residues.

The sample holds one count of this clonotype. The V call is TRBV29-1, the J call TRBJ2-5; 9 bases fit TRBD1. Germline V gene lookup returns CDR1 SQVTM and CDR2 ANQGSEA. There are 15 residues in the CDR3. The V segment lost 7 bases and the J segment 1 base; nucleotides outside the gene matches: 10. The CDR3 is CSAVSGTGSQETQYF. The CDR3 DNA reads TGCAGCGCTGTATCTGGGACAGGGTCCCAAGAGACCCAGTACTTC.

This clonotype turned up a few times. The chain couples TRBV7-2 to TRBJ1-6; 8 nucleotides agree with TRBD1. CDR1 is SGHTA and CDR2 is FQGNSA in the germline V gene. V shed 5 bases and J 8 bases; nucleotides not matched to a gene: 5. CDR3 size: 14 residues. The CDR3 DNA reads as TGTGCCAGCAGCCCCAGGGGGCGGGATTCACCCCTCCACTTT. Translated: CASSPRGRDSPLHF.